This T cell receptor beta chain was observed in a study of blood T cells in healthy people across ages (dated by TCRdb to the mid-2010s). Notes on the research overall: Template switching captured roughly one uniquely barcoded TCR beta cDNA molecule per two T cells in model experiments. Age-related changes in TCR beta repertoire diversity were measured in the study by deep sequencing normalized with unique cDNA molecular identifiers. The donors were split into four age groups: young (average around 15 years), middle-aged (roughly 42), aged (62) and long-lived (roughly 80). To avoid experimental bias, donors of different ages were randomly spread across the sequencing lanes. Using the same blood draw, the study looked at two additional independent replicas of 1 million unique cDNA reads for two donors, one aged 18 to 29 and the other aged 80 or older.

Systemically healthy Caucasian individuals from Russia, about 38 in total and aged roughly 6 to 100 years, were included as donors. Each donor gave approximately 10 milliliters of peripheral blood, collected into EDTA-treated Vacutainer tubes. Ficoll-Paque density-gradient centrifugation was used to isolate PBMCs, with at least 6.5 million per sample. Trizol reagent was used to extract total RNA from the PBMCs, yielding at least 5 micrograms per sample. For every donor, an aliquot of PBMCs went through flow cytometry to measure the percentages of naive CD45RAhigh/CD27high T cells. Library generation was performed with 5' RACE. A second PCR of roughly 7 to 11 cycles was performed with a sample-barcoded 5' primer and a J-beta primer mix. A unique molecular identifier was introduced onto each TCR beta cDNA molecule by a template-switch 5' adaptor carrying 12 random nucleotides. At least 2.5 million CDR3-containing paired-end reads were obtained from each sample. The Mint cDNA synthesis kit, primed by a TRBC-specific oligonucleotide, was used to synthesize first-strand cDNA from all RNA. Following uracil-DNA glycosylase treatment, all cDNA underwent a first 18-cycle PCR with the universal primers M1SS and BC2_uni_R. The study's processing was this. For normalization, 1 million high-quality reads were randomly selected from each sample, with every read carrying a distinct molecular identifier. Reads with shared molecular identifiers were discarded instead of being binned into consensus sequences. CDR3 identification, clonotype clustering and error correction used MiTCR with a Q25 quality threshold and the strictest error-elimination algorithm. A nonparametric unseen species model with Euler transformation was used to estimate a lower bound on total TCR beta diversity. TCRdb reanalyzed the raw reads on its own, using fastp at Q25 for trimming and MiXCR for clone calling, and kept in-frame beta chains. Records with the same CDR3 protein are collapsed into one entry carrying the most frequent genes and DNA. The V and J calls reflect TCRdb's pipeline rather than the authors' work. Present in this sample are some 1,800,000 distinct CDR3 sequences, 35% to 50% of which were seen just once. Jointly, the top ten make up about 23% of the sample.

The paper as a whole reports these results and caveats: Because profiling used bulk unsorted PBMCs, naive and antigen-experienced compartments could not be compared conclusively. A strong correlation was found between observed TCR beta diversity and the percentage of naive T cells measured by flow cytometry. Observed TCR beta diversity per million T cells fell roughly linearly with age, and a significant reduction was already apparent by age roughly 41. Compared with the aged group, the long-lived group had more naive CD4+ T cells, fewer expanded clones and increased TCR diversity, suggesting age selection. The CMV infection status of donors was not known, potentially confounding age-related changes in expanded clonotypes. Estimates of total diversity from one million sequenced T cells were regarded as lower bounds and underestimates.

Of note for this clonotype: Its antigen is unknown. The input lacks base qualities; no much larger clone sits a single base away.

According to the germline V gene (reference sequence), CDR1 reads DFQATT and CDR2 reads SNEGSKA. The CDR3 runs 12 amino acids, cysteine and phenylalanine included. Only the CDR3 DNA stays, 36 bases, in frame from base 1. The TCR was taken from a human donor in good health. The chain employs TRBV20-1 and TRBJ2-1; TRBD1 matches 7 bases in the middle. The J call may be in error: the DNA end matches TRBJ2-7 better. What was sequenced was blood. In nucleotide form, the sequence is TGCAGTGCACCTCGACAGGGCTGGGAGCAGTACTTC. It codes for CSAPRQGWEQYF.